Sequencing of this T cell receptor beta chain was carried out in a study of technical replicates of blood from a few donors. This table comes from immunoSEQ multiplex PCR, and its TCRdb copy is limited to in-frame clones, with some not included. Among roughly 76,000 clones listed, around 94% were seen once. The CDR3 loop spans 11 amino acids. CDR1 is DFQATT, CDR2 SNEGSKA, per germline (reference sequence). After removal of 5 bases from V and 5 bases from J, the junction contained 0 bases not matched to a gene. The source of this sequence is a human donor in good health. Sequencing used T cells isolated from PBMCs. The rearrangement uses TRBV20-1 and TRBJ1-2, with 9 bases identical to TRBD1. Here the CDR3 DNA reads TGCAGTGCTGGGACAGGGTATGGCTACACCTTC. This encodes CSAGTGYGYTF.